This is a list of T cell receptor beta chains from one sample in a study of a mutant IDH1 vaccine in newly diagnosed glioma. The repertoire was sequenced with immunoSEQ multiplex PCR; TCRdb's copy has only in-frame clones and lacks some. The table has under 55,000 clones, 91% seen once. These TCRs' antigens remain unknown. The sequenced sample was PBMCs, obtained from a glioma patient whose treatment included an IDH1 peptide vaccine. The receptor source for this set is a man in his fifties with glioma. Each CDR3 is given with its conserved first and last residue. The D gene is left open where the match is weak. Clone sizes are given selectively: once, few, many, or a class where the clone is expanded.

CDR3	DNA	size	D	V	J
CAWRRGTLNTEAFF	TGTGCCTGGAGGCGGGGGACCCTGAACACTGAAGCTTTCTTT	NA	NA	TRBV30	TRBJ1-1
CAISDQTGLNGYTF	TGTGCCATCAGTGACCAAACAGGGTTAAATGGCTACACCTTC	NA	NA	TRBV10-3	TRBJ1-2
CASSDRPYEQYF	TGTGCCAGCAGTGACCGGCCCTACGAGCAGTACTTC	once	NA	TRBV2	TRBJ2-7
CASSSIPGSVPGNTIYF	TGCGCCAGCAGCTCAATTCCCGGGTCTGTTCCTGGAAACACCATATATTTT	once	NA	TRBV5-1	TRBJ1-3
CATSRGGVQETQYF	TGTGCCACCAGCAGGGGGGGGGTTCAAGAGACCCAGTACTTC	NA	TRBD2	TRBV15	TRBJ2-5
CAWSVWDTHQPQHF	TGTGCCTGGAGTGTATGGGACACCCATCAGCCCCAGCATTTT	once	NA	TRBV30	TRBJ1-5
CASSKEPDRGKNTEAFF	TGTGCCAGCAGCAAAGAGCCTGACAGGGGGAAGAACACTGAAGCTTTCTTT	NA	NA	TRBV21-1	TRBJ1-1
CASSVTGSYGYTF	TGTGCCAGCAGCGTTACAGGAAGCTATGGCTACACCTTC	NA	NA	TRBV9	TRBJ1-2
CASSSGGVGNTIYF	TGTGCCAGCAGCTCGGGGGGGGTCGGAAACACCATATATTTT	NA	NA	TRBV7-3	TRBJ1-3
CASGTPTSGGTDTQYF	TGTGCCAGCGGAACCCCGACTAGCGGGGGGACAGATACGCAGTATTTT	NA	TRBD2	TRBV9	TRBJ2-3